Here is one TCR beta chain with its context. The antigen is undetermined. A much larger clone is a single base away; this may be a read error. It was with a sample-barcoded 5' primer and a J-beta primer mix that a second PCR of roughly 7 to 11 cycles was run. TCRdb recomputed calls from the 5' RACE reads with MiXCR, one row per CDR3 protein. The table includes roughly 1,700,000 distinct CDR3 sequences, 28% detected once. Every donor contributed about 10 milliliters of peripheral blood by blood draw. Total RNA, at least 5.5 micrograms per sample, came from PBMCs. These data originate in a study of blood T cells in healthy people across ages. Study-wide findings and caveats: Naive T cell percentage showed a strong correlation with the diversity of TCR beta.

Germline V gene data show CDR1 as SGHVS and CDR2 as FNYEAQ. The CDR3 totals 14 residues. The sample was blood. This chain uses TRBV7-6 with TRBJ2-7; D possibly corresponds to TRBD2 (6 bases). The sequence was collected from a woman aged 30 to 39 in good health. CDR3: CASSPSTSSYGQYF. DNA of the CDR3: TGTGCCAGCAGCCCCTCTACTAGCTCCTACGGGCAGTACTTC.